Listed below are T cell receptor beta chains from one sample, sequenced in a study of blood T cell repertoires in COVID-19. The assay was immunoSEQ multiplex PCR, and TCRdb's table has in-frame clones only and misses some. The sample holds about 310,000 clones, roughly nine tenths seen once. Sequenced: PBMCs or T cells enriched from blood (not recorded which). These receptors came from a woman aged 25 to 39 who had recovered from COVID-19. CDR3s include the opening cysteine and the closing phenylalanine or tryptophan. D genes are given only for firm matches. Clone size is not always given. Where it is, it says once, few, many or a class for expanded clones.

v_call,j_call,d_call,clone_size,cdr3_aa,cdr3_nt
TRBV6-5,TRBJ1-4,TRBD1,-,CASRDRGREKLFF,TGTGCCAGCAGGGACAGGGGAAGGGAAAAACTGTTTTTT
TRBV7-9,TRBJ1-1,-,once,CASSLRRERAEAFF,TGTGCCAGCAGCTTACGTCGGGAACGAGCTGAAGCTTTCTTT
TRBV4-1,TRBJ2-7,TRBD2,-,CASSQDPGGPVSYEQYF,TGCGCCAGCAGCCAAGATCCGGGAGGGCCGGTTTCCTACGAGCAGTACTTC
TRBV5-5,TRBJ2-3,TRBD2,-,CATNSGSGTDTQYF,TGTGCCACGAATAGCGGGAGTGGGACAGATACGCAGTATTTT
TRBV29-1,TRBJ2-7,TRBD1,-,CSAKQTGNYEQYF,TGCAGCGCCAAACAGACAGGGAACTACGAGCAGTACTTC
TRBV5-1,TRBJ2-5,TRBD1,-,CASSFNRGPGETQYF,TGCGCCAGCAGCTTCAACAGGGGGCCTGGCGAGACCCAGTACTTC
TRBV10-1,TRBJ2-3,-,-,CASSPSRNWRDDSDTQYF,TGCGCCAGCAGCCCTTCTCGGAATTGGCGGGATGACTCAGATACGCAGTATTTT
TRBV7-7,TRBJ2-2,TRBD1,-,CASSLVGRGPGELFF,TGTGCTAGCAGCTTAGTCGGCAGGGGGCCCGGGGAGCTGTTTTTT
TRBV30,TRBJ2-5,-,-,CAWNEDVNETQYF,TGTGCCTGGAACGAGGATGTGAATGAGACCCAGTACTTC
TRBV5-1,TRBJ2-7,-,-,CASSLAAGTIYEQYF,TGCGCCAGCAGCTTGGCCGCCGGGACAATCTACGAGCAGTACTTC
TRBV6-2/TRBV6-3,TRBJ2-1,TRBD2,-,CASSHGLAGGNEQFF,TGTGCCAGCAGTCACGGGCTAGCGGGAGGAAATGAGCAGTTCTTC
TRBV6-5,TRBJ2-1,TRBD1,-,CATTGDNEQFF,TGTGCCACTACAGGGGACAATGAGCAGTTCTTC
TRBV6-5,TRBJ1-1,TRBD1,-,CASSTGTGLEAFF,TGTGCCAGCAGTACCGGGACAGGGCTTGAAGCTTTCTTT
TRBV27,TRBJ2-7,-,-,CASSLDWGVASYEQYF,TGTGCCAGCAGTTTAGATTGGGGAGTCGCCTCCTACGAGCAGTACTTC
TRBV28,TRBJ1-2,TRBD1,-,CASGSQGAGGYTF,TGTGCCAGCGGGTCACAGGGGGCGGGCGGCTACACCTTC
TRBV6-4,TRBJ2-7,-,-,CARTRGYPYF,TGTGCCAGAACACGAGGCTATCCCTACTTC
TRBV3-1/TRBV3-2,TRBJ1-2,-,-,CASSQDAGLHGYTF,TGTGCCAGCAGCCAAGATGCAGGGTTACATGGCTACACCTTC
TRBV18,TRBJ2-7,-,-,CASSPRDRTYEQYF,TGTGCCAGCTCCCCTCGCGACAGAACCTACGAGCAGTACTTC
TRBV9,TRBJ1-2,-,-,CASSVALGEYGYTF,TGTGCCAGCAGCGTAGCTCTCGGGGAGTACGGCTACACCTTC
TRBV4-2,TRBJ2-7,TRBD2,-,CASSQDKTGGPEEQYF,TGTGCCAGCAGCCAAGATAAAACGGGAGGGCCAGAAGAGCAGTACTTC
TRBV7-3,TRBJ1-1,-,-,CASSLMANTEAFF,TGTGCCAGCAGCTTAATGGCAAACACTGAAGCTTTCTTT
TRBV12-3/TRBV12-4,TRBJ1-3,TRBD1,few,CASEDRGGNTIYF,TGTGCCAGCGAAGACAGGGGTGGTAACACCATATATTTT
TRBV7-6,TRBJ2-6,-,-,CASSTRDWGSGANVLTF,TGTGCCAGCAGCACACGGGACTGGGGCTCTGGGGCCAACGTCCTGACTTTC
TRBV29-1,TRBJ2-3,-,-,CSAEQGFGITDTQYF,TGCAGCGCCGAGCAGGGGTTCGGGATCACAGATACGCAGTATTTT
TRBV19,TRBJ2-5,TRBD1,-,CASRRQGEPQETQYF,TGTGCCAGCAGACGACAGGGAGAACCCCAAGAGACCCAGTACTTC
TRBV5-6,TRBJ1-5,TRBD1,-,CASSFRQGNNQPQHF,TGTGCCAGCAGCTTTAGACAGGGGAACAATCAGCCCCAGCATTTT
TRBV14,TRBJ2-3,-,once,CASSQDTQRRGTQYF,TGTGCCAGCAGCCAAGATACCCAGCGCAGGGGTACGCAGTATTTT
TRBV19,TRBJ2-1,TRBD2,-,CASSTSGYEQFF,TGTGCCAGTAGTACTAGCGGGTACGAGCAGTTCTTC
TRBV19,TRBJ2-1,-,-,CASSQKLVSSYNEQFF,TGTGCCAGTAGTCAAAAACTAGTTAGCTCCTACAATGAGCAGTTCTTC
TRBV4-3,TRBJ2-7,TRBD1,-,CASSQENNIGTGGWYEQYF,TGCGCCAGCAGCCAAGAAAACAATATCGGGACAGGGGGCTGGTACGAGCAGTACTTC
TRBV11-2,TRBJ1-1,-,once,CASSLSRAENTEAFF,TGTGCCAGCAGCCTGTCGCGGGCTGAGAACACTGAAGCTTTCTTT
TRBV27,TRBJ1-6,-,once,CASSQDNYNSPLHF,TGTGCCAGCAGCCAAGACAACTATAATTCACCCCTCCACTTT
TRBV18,TRBJ2-2,TRBD2,once,CASSPLAGSIGELFF,TGTGCCAGCTCACCCCTAGCGGGAAGTATCGGGGAGCTGTTTTTT
TRBV5-1,TRBJ2-5,TRBD1,-,CASSPGTGIETQYF,TGCGCCAGCAGCCCCGGGACAGGGATAGAGACCCAGTACTTC
TRBV29-1,TRBJ2-5,-,-,CSVEASEETQYF,TGCAGCGTTGAGGCTAGTGAGGAGACCCAGTACTTC
TRBV25-1,TRBJ1-2,-,-,CASSERGGSWYGYTF,TGTGCCAGCAGTGAGAGAGGGGGATCGTGGTATGGCTACACCTTC
TRBV5-1,TRBJ2-7,-,few,CASSPRDRSYEQYF,TGCGCCAGCAGCCCAAGAGACAGGTCCTACGAGCAGTACTTC
TRBV10-3,TRBJ1-2,-,-,CAISDPRSGYTF,TGTGCCATCAGTGATCCTAGGAGTGGCTACACCTTC
TRBV4-1,TRBJ1-5,-,-,CASSQEKLTRSNQPQHF,TGCGCCAGCAGCCAAGAAAAGTTAACCAGAAGCAATCAGCCCCAGCATTTT
TRBV6-6,TRBJ1-5,-,-,CASSLGDQRSVRGFNQPQHF,TGTGCCAGCAGTCTAGGGGACCAAAGGTCCGTCAGGGGATTCAATCAGCCCCAGCATTTT
TRBV18,TRBJ2-3,-,-,CASSPDSRTDTQYF,TGTGCCAGCTCACCAGACAGTCGCACAGATACGCAGTATTTT
TRBV11-2,TRBJ2-3,-,-,CASSLGRDTQYF,TGTGCCAGCAGCCTAGGTCGGGATACGCAGTATTTT
TRBV18,TRBJ2-7,TRBD1,-,CASSPAGQGLNLPYF,TGTGCCAGCTCACCGGCAGGACAGGGGTTGAACCTACCCTACTTC
TRBV27,TRBJ2-5,-,-,CASSLSMEVGETQYF,TGTGCCAGCAGTTTATCGATGGAGGTGGGGGAGACCCAGTACTTC
TRBV6-5,TRBJ1-3,-,-,CASSYATAVGNTIYF,TGTGCCAGCAGTTACGCGACAGCTGTAGGAAACACCATATATTTT